The table lists the clone carrying this T cell receptor beta chain with a few counts. The antigen remains undetermined. These data are taken from a study of post-analysis software for immune sequencing data. Notes on the study in general: Elevated frequency relative to controls characterized 4 or 5 TRBV segments in patients, TRBV5-6, TRBV5-1 and TRBV20-1 among them.

The CDR3 contains 16 residues. CDR1 and CDR2 from the germline V gene are MGHRA and YSYEKL. The V end was cut by 0 bases, the J end by 2 bases, with 14 bases between. Sequencing libraries made from TCR beta cDNA carried unique molecular identifiers. TCRdb re-called the PCR reads through MiXCR, storing one row per CDR3 protein. The table shows about 820,000 distinct CDR3 sequences, with about 53% occurring only once. The V gene is TRBV4-1, the J gene TRBJ2-7; D gene ambiguous. Material for sequencing was blood. This receptor was taken from a girl under 18 with multiple sclerosis. In nucleotides, the CDR3 is TGCGCCAGCAGCCAAGATCGACCCCCTTACACCTACGAGCAGTACTTC. Its protein product is CASSQDRPPYTYEQYF.